The 14 T cell receptor beta chains given below trace back to one sample, sequenced in a study of OX40 agonist ivuxolimab in advanced cancers. Only in-frame clones appear in the TCRdb table, and some are missing; sequencing was by immunoSEQ multiplex PCR. The data show 85,000 to 100,000 clones, with about 85% seen just once and approximately 0.2% held by the top ten. The sample here was CD4+ or CD8+ T cells sorted from blood, taken in a trial of the OX40 agonist ivuxolimab. The receptors shown here come from an adult with an advanced solid tumor such as melanoma, head and neck, liver or kidney cancer.

The chain joins TRBV28 to TRBJ1-5, with D perhaps TRBD1 (5 bases). This CDR3 comprises 12 residues. V lost 7 bases and J lost 7, with 11 bases in between. The V gene's germline CDR1 is MDHEN and CDR2 SYDVKM. This chain's CDR3 is CASTVQAQPQHF. Here the CDR3 DNA reads TGTGCCAGCACCGTACAGGCCCAGCCCCAGCATTTT.

The V and J genes are TRBV4-3 and TRBJ2-3, with 7 bases identical to TRBD2. V gave up 0 bases and J gave up 1 base; unmatched junction bases: 1. CDR1 and CDR2 (germline): LGHNA, YSLEER. CDR3 length: 15 amino acids. CDR3 amino acids: CASSQDTSGTDTQYF. DNA of the CDR3: TGCGCCAGCAGCCAAGATACTAGCGGCACAGATACGCAGTATTTT.

The chain joins TRBV5-1 to TRBJ1-1, with 8 positions matching TRBD1. Unmatched junction bases numbered 11, after V lost 3 bases and J lost 10 bases. Per germline, CDR1 SGHRS and CDR2 YFSETQ. The CDR3 sequence is 14 residues long. CDR3: CASSYGTGGLVAFF. CDR3 bases: TGCGCCAGCAGCTACGGGACAGGTGGGCTTGTAGCTTTCTTT.

V is TRBV9 and J is TRBJ1-3, with 8 bases fitting TRBD1. The CDR3 extends over 19 amino acids. J lost 0 bases, V lost 1 base, and 12 bases had no gene match. Germline CDR1 reads SGDLS; CDR2 reads YYNGEE. CDR3 protein: CASSVSSGTGRLSGNTIYF. The CDR3, as DNA: TGTGCCAGCAGCGTATCTAGTGGGACAGGCAGACTCTCTGGAAACACCATATATTTT.

The rearrangement uses TRBV7-8 and TRBJ2-3; TRBD1 aligns across 9 bases. The CDR3 is 15 residues long. Germline CDR1 reads SGHVS; CDR2 reads FQNEAQ. J gave up 6 bases and V 2 bases, and 6 bases lay outside the gene matches. The CDR3 spells CASSLRTGAGDTQYF. CDR3 in DNA: TGTGCCAGCAGCTTAAGGACAGGGGCAGGGGATACGCAGTATTTT.

The chain is built from TRBV28 and TRBJ2-6, with 9 bases fitting TRBD1. Germline V gives CDR1 MDHEN, CDR2 SYDVKM. Trimming at V came to 5 bases and at J to 0 bases, leaving 14 bases not matched to a gene. This CDR3 spans 20 amino acids. In DNA form, the CDR3 reads TGTGCCAGCAGTAAACCGGGACAGGGAATAAAGAGCTCTGGGGCCAACGTCCTGACTTTC. Amino acid sequence: CASSKPGQGIKSSGANVLTF. The variable domain in full, completed from reference TRBV28 and TRBJ2-6, reads DVKVTQSSRYLVKRTGEKVFLECVQDMDHENMFWYRQDPGLGLRLIYFSYDVKMKEKGDIPEGYSVSREKKERFSLILESASTNQTSMYLCASSKPGQGIKSSGANVLTFGAGSRLTVL.

The J gene is TRBJ2-1, the V gene TRBV14; D unclear. This CDR3 spans 17 amino acids. Deletions cut 4 bases from V and 3 bases from J, with 19 bases between. The germline V gene has CDR1 SGHDN and CDR2 FVKESK. The CDR3: CASSRWLTERGYNEQFF. The CDR3 coding sequence is TGTGCCAGCAGCCGCTGGCTGACGGAAAGAGGCTACAATGAGCAGTTCTTC.

This clone has just a few counts. This rearrangement joins TRBV9 to TRBJ2-2, with 7 bases fitting TRBD2. The junction had 10 bases not matched to a gene; V was cut back by 2 bases and J by 3 bases. Germline values: CDR1 SGDLS, CDR2 YYNGEE. The CDR3 totals 17 residues. CDR3 protein: CASSVSSGVTHTGELFF. The CDR3 DNA follows: TGTGCCAGCAGCGTTTCCAGCGGGGTAACCCACACCGGGGAGCTGTTTTTT.

This rearrangement joins TRBV19 to TRBJ2-1; 12 bases are shared with TRBD1. With V trimmed by 5 bases and J by 7 bases, 6 bases remained unmatched. The CDR3 covers 15 residues. The germline CDR1 and CDR2 sequences are LNHDA and SQIVND (reference sequence). CDR3 region: CASSWDRGLGNEQFF. CDR3 bases: TGTGCCAGTAGTTGGGACAGGGGGCTTGGGAATGAGCAGTTCTTC.

The sample holds one count of this clone. This chain uses TRBV7-9 with TRBJ2-2, with D possibly being TRBD1 or TRBD2 (5 bases each). Between the trimmed V and J ends, which lost 4 bases and 3 bases, there was a span of 9 bases. Germline CDR1 is SEHNR and CDR2 is FQNEAQ (reference sequence). The CDR3 runs to 14 residues. The CDR3 coding sequence is TGTGCCAGCAGCTCAGAGGGGTACACCGGGGAGCTGTTTTTT. Its translation: CASSSEGYTGELFF.

The gene calls are TRBV28 and TRBJ1-5; no firm D call. This CDR3 contains 14 residues. V was pared by 5 bases and J by 3 bases, with 11 bases between. Germline V CDR1 and CDR2: MDHEN, SYDVKM. DNA for the CDR3: TGTGCCAGCAGTCCCCGCAGCCTCAATCAGCCCCAGCATTTT. It translates to CASSPRSLNQPQHF.

V is TRBV4-2 and J is TRBJ1-2; D is unclear. The CDR3 consists of 15 residues. V was clipped by 5 bases and J by 0 bases, with 13 bases between them. Germline lookup yields CDR1 LGHNA and CDR2 YNFKEQ. The DNA for the CDR3 is TGTGCCAGCAGCAAGCCCGACACGCCTAACTATGGCTACACCTTC. It is translated as CASSKPDTPNYGYTF.

The chain combines TRBV6-1 with TRBJ1-6; TRBD1 is a possible D gene (5 bases). Trimming removed 2 bases from V and 6 bases from J, with 17 bases in between. The germline V gene encodes CDR1 MNHNS and CDR2 SASEGT. This CDR3 is built from 17 residues. CDR3 in amino acids: CASSENRVQAINSPLHF. CDR3 coding DNA: TGTGCCAGCAGTGAAAATAGAGTACAGGCGATTAATTCACCCCTCCACTTT.

This chain uses TRBV29-1 with TRBJ2-7, with TRBD2 matching 7 bases. The J segment lost 2 bases and the V segment lost 7 bases, leaving 5 bases of the junction unmatched. The germline CDR1 and CDR2 sequences are SQVTM and ANQGSEA. CDR3 size: 12 residues. The CDR3 DNA reads as TGCAGCGCCACGGGGGGAGCCTACGAGCAGTACTTC. It codes for CSATGGAYEQYF.